The 16 T cell receptor beta chains presented below share a single source sample, sequenced in a study of blood T cell repertoires in COVID-19. The data were produced by immunoSEQ multiplex PCR, yet TCRdb's version contains in-frame clones alone and is incomplete. This sample has 150,000 to 200,000 clones, with more than 75% found just once. The sequenced sample consisted of peripheral blood. All receptors come from an older woman with COVID-19, enrolled during active disease.

The V call is TRBV3-1 (or the pseudogene TRBV3-2), the J call TRBJ1-5; possibly TRBD1 for D (5 bases). V lost 5 bases, J lost 4 bases, and 18 bases lay in between. Germline V gene lookup returns CDR1 LGHDT and CDR2 YNNKEL (reference sequence). CDR3 length: 16 amino acids. CDR3: CASSEAGPGFNQPQHF. The CDR3, as DNA: TGTGCCAGCAGCGAGGCGGGACCCGGTTTTAATCAGCCCCAGCATTTT.

The chain combines TRBV5-4 with TRBJ1-3, with D tentatively TRBD1 (5 bases). V was pared by 5 bases and J by 0 bases, with 9 bases between. There are 14 residues in the CDR3. Germline CDR1 reads SGHNT; CDR2 reads YYREEE (reference sequence). CDR3: CASRQDYSGNTIYF. The CDR3 DNA follows: TGTGCCAGCAGACAGGATTACTCTGGAAACACCATATATTTT.

The chain combines TRBV2 with TRBJ1-5; 7 bases are a match to TRBD1. With 9 bases clipped from V and 3 bases from J, the junction kept 8 bases outside the gene matches. CDR3 length: 14 amino acids. The germline V gene has CDR1 SNHLY and CDR2 FYNNEI. The CDR3 is CASRDSLNNQPQHF. CDR3 nucleotide sequence: TGTGCCAGTCGGGACAGCCTAAACAATCAGCCCCAGCATTTT.

The chain uses TRBV2 and TRBJ1-2; D might be TRBD1 (5 bases). The germline V gene encodes CDR1 SNHLY and CDR2 FYNNEI. With 1 base removed from V and 4 bases from J, the gap between germline ends came to 10 bases. The CDR3 is 14 residues long. The CDR3 region has the DNA TGTGCCAGCAGTGAAGATACTGGGGCCTATGGCTACACCTTC. Translation: CASSEDTGAYGYTF.

The rearrangement links TRBV4-1 to TRBJ1-1; D is perhaps TRBD1 (5 bases). V lost 4 bases, J lost 4 bases, and 16 bases lay in between. The CDR3 loop spans 15 amino acids. Germline values: CDR1 MGHRA, CDR2 YSYEKL. The CDR3 DNA reads as TGCGCCAGCAGCCGACCGACAGACCGCCCCACTGAAGCTTTCTTT. Amino acids: CASSRPTDRPTEAFF.

V gene TRBV7-9 combines with J gene TRBJ1-1, with unresolved D. This CDR3 region has 16 residues. The V and J ends lost 5 bases and 5 bases respectively, with 21 bases between them. Germline assignment: CDR1 SEHNR and CDR2 FQNEAQ (reference sequence). The CDR3 coding sequence is TGTGCCAGCAGCATCTCCGGAGTCGCATTTAGGACTGAAGCTTTCTTT. This codes for CASSISGVAFRTEAFF.

The chain uses TRBV7-2 and TRBJ2-1; maybe TRBD1 (5 bases). This CDR3 has 17 amino acids. The V gene's germline CDR1 is SGHTA and CDR2 FQGNSA. Trimming pared 0 bases from V and 8 bases from J, leaving 20 bases between. The DNA for the CDR3 is TGTGCCAGCAGCTTAGCCTACCGGCTCGTGCAGGGCGATGAGCAGTTCTTC. Its translation is CASSLAYRLVQGDEQFF. The variable domain in full, completed from reference TRBV7-2 and TRBJ2-1, reads GAGVSQSPSNKVTEKGKDVELRCDPISGHTALYWYRQSLGQGLEFLIYFQGNSAPDKSGLPSDRFSAERTGGSVSTLTIQRTQQEDSAVYLCASSLAYRLVQGDEQFFGPGTRLTVL.

The CDR3 sequence is CASFITGANTEAFF. The CDR3, as DNA: TGTGCCAGCTTTATAACAGGGGCTAACACTGAAGCTTTCTTT. The rearrangement joins TRBV6-5 to TRBJ1-1; 7 nucleotides agree with TRBD1. CDR3 length: 14 amino acids. Germline trimming cut 8 bases from V and 2 bases from J; bases unmatched to any gene: 8. Per germline, CDR1 MNHEY and CDR2 SVGAGI.

The V call is TRBV5-1, the J call TRBJ2-5; possibly TRBD1 for D (7 bases). Trimming removed 2 bases at V and 5 bases at J, with 13 bases between. This CDR3 has 14 residues. Germline loops: CDR1 SGHRS, CDR2 YFSETQ. The CDR3, as DNA: TGCGCCAGCAGCTTCCGGGACAGCGGGGAGACCCAGTACTTC. Translated: CASSFRDSGETQYF.

The J gene is TRBJ2-7, the V gene TRBV7-9, with D uncertain. This CDR3 is 13 amino acids long. The V end was cut by 7 bases, the J end by 6 bases, with 16 bases between. Looked up from germline, CDR1 is SEHNR and CDR2 is FQNEAQ (reference sequence). The CDR3 spells CASTPRLGGEQYF. The CDR3 nucleotides are TGTGCCAGCACCCCTAGGCTGGGTGGCGAGCAGTACTTC.

The rearrangement joins TRBV6-2 or TRBV6-3 to TRBJ2-1, with a weak D call TRBD2 (5 bases). The CDR3 sequence is 17 residues long. V lost 6 bases, J lost 3 bases, and 21 bases lay in between. Looked up from germline, CDR1 is MNHEY and CDR2 is SVGEGT. The chain's CDR3 is CASSTGVGVVHYNEQFF. Here the CDR3 DNA reads TGTGCCAGCAGCACTGGAGTGGGAGTGGTACACTACAATGAGCAGTTCTTC.

V and J are TRBV25-1 and TRBJ1-2; D gene ambiguous. Germline V CDR1 and CDR2: MGHDK, SYGVNS. Deletions cut 1 base from V and 8 bases from J, with 5 bases between. This CDR3 spans 11 amino acids. This CDR3 is CASSEFEGYTF. CDR3 DNA: TGTGCCAGCAGTGAATTCGAGGGCTACACCTTC.

A remark on this clone: Additional DNA sequences in this sample encode the identical CDR3. The genes are TRBV20-1 and TRBJ1-1; D uncertain. Trimming took off 3 bases at V and 2 bases at J, with 4 bases between the two ends. CDR1 is DFQATT and CDR2 is SNEGSKA in the germline V gene (reference sequence). The CDR3 runs 11 residues. This CDR3 is CSARRNTEAFF. The CDR3 bases are TGCAGTGCTAGGAGAAACACTGAAGCTTTCTTT.

The rearrangement uses TRBV27 and TRBJ2-3; 8 bases are a match to TRBD1. In germline, CDR1 is MNHEY, CDR2 SMNVEV (reference sequence). The junction had 5 bases not matched to a gene; V was cut back by 3 bases and J by 6 bases. This CDR3 spans 14 amino acids. Written as DNA, the CDR3 is TGTGCCAGCAGTTTGGGGCAGGGGGCTGATACGCAGTATTTT. It yields the protein CASSLGQGADTQYF.

This clone was detected only once. The CDR3 DNA is TGTGCCAGCAGCCCGGGACACCAGAACACCGGGGAGCTGTTTTTT. This codes for CASSPGHQNTGELFF. The chain joins TRBV11-3 to TRBJ2-2, with TRBD1 as a possible D gene (6 bases). V was cut by 5 bases and J by 1 base, with 11 bases left in between. The CDR3 loop spans 15 amino acids. Looked up from germline, CDR1 is SGHNT and CDR2 is YENEEA.

The V and J genes are TRBV7-2 and TRBJ1-1; no firm D call. The CDR3 spans 14 residues. The germline V gene encodes CDR1 SGHTA and CDR2 FQGNSA. V was shortened by 5 bases and J by 1 base, with 11 bases between the two germline ends. CDR3 sequence reads: CASSRGQPNTEAFF. CDR3 in DNA: TGTGCCAGCAGCCGTGGGCAACCGAACACTGAAGCTTTCTTT.